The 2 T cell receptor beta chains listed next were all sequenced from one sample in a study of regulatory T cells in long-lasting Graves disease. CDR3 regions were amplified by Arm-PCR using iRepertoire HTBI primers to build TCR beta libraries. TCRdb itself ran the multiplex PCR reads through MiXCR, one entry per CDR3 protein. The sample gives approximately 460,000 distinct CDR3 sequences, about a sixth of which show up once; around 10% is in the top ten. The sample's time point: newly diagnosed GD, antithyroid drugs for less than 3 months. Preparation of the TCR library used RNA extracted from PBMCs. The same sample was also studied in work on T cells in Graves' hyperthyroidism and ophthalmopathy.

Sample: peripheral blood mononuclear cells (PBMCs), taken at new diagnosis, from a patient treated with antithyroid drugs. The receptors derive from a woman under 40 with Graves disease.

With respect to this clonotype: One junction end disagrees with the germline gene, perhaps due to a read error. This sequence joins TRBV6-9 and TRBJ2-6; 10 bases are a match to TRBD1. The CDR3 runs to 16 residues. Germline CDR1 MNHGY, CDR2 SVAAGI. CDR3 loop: CASSYSPGTGVNVLTF. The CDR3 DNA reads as TGTGCCAGCAGTTACTCCCCCGGGACAGGGGTCAACGTCCTGACTTTC.

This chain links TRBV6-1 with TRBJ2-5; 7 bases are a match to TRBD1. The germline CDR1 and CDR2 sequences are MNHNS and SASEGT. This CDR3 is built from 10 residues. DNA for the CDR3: TGTCCACCGGACAGGGAGACCCAGTACTTC. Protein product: CPPDRETQYF.